Reported below is one T cell receptor (beta chain). This record belongs to a study of Ad26.COV2.S vaccination and SARS-CoV-2 variants. Produced via immunoSEQ multiplex PCR; TCRdb's table is partial and in-frame only. This sample has hundreds of thousands of clones, with less than 90% found just once. Germline CDR1 is SGHNT and CDR2 is YYREEE (reference sequence). V lost 0 bases and J lost 9, with 10 bases in between. This CDR3 comprises 13 residues. Described treatment: roughly 18 received Ad26.COV2.S at low or high dose, single or two shots; roughly five received placebo; per-sample allocation not given. Sample collection was performed on day 63 after the first vaccine or placebo injection.

The J gene is TRBJ2-1, the V gene TRBV5-4; D is undetermined. The sample in question was peripheral blood, obtained in a trial of Ad26.COV2.S vaccine versus placebo. This TCR was sampled from a person between 18 and 60 years old who received the Ad26.COV2.S COVID-19 vaccine or a placebo. The CDR3 reads CASSLDLLGEQFF. Here the CDR3 DNA reads TGTGCCAGCAGCTTGGATCTTTTGGGTGAGCAGTTCTTC.